A selection of T cell receptor beta chains follows, all from one sample in a study of blood T cell repertoires in COVID-19. TCRdb's table, derived via immunoSEQ multiplex PCR, lists solely in-frame clones and lacks some. The table has roughly 200,000 clones, approximately 83% seen once. The specimen sequenced was PBMCs or T cells enriched from blood (not recorded which). The receptors come from a woman aged 40 to 55 with acute COVID-19. Both conserved end residues are part of each CDR3. Not every row has a clone size; where given, it reads once, few, many or a size class.

abundance	v_gene	j_gene	CDR3aa
.	TRBV11-3	TRBJ2-7	CASSGGLFATSSYEQYF
many	TRBV2	TRBJ2-7	CASSERGPHEQYF
.	TRBV11-3	TRBJ2-1	CASSLGSGVLYNEQFF
.	TRBV28	TRBJ2-2	CASGPGGRRELFF
.	TRBV14	TRBJ2-1	CASSSGGTSTINEQFF
.	TRBV2	TRBJ1-1	CASRGKNTEAFF
.	TRBV7-8	TRBJ1-2	CASSLGGQAYGYTF
.	TRBV30	TRBJ2-5	CAWSVRGSETQYF
.	TRBV7-3	TRBJ2-1	CASSPGLFSYNEQFF
.	TRBV13	TRBJ2-2	CASRPGQSILGELFF
.	TRBV12-5	TRBJ1-3	CASGLVMENLQGAGNTIYF
.	TRBV28	TRBJ1-2	CASSPTGITNYGYTF
.	TRBV7-8	TRBJ1-5	CASTSTGYNQPQHF
.	TRBV11-3	TRBJ2-3	CASSQGQGASTDTQYF
.	TRBV12-3/TRBV12-4	TRBJ2-5	CASSFSQETQYF
.	TRBV4-1	TRBJ1-2	CASSHPTGFGRFDGYTF
.	TRBV13	TRBJ2-7	CASPPGYEQYF
once	TRBV24-1	TRBJ2-3	CATSEPFGRFPQYF
.	TRBV10-2	TRBJ2-7	CASSESRQQGNPYEQYF
.	TRBV13	TRBJ2-1	CASSYRTSGSWQFF
once	TRBV6-5	TRBJ2-7	CASKGQSSSYEQYF
few	TRBV5-1	TRBJ2-1	CASSLPHVPTYNEQFF
once	TRBV7-2	TRBJ1-1	CASSLVVKGALMAFF
.	TRBV7-9	TRBJ1-5	CASSPYRSNQPQHF
.	TRBV7-9	TRBJ2-3	CASSPRVSTDTQYF
.	TRBV15	TRBJ1-3	CATSREVATLPTLRGNTIYF
.	TRBV6-2/TRBV6-3	TRBJ2-7	CASSYSLAGGYEQYF
.	TRBV7-3	TRBJ2-5	CASSRKPQGAGETQYF
.	TRBV2	TRBJ1-2	CASSDRGNYGYTF
.	TRBV6-5	TRBJ2-7	CAISRGSPEEQYF
.	TRBV2	TRBJ2-7	CASSYDTGIYEQYF
.	TRBV3-1/TRBV3-2	TRBJ1-2	CASSQAFYGYTF
.	TRBV19	TRBJ2-1	CASTPGTSNNEQFF
.	TRBV18	TRBJ2-1	CASSPPTSLHEQFF
.	TRBV13	TRBJ2-3	CASSNPSGTSTDTQYF
.	TRBV5-4	TRBJ2-7	CASSLAGELSYEQYF
many	TRBV11-2	TRBJ2-1	CASSLDMAAMGQFF
.	TRBV27	TRBJ1-2	CASTGTGRQGGYTF
.	TRBV19	TRBJ2-3	CASSLQRTGTDTQYF
once	TRBV28	TRBJ2-1	CASSPGTSFHNEQFF
.	TRBV13	TRBJ2-1	CASSSPPGHKTNEQFF
.	TRBV5-1	TRBJ1-3	CASSASGSGNTIYF